This TCR beta chain comes out of a study of CD8+CD57+ T cells in acquired aplastic anemia. For CDR3 and TCR beta VDJ profiling, genomic DNA was the template used. TCRdb re-derived calls from the reads in MiXCR, one entry per CDR3 protein. The repertoire holds approximately 200,000 distinct CDR3 sequences, with approximately 51% as singletons. General study results and limits: Patients and controls turned out to have 25 to 35 CD8+ CDR3 sequences in common.

This clonotype was counted at least ten times. What it binds is unknown. Sequencing was done on patients that had shown CD8+CD57+ cell expansion by flow cytometry. V lost 1 base and J lost 0, with 9 bases in between. This CDR3 is built from 15 residues. Per germline, CDR1 SGHVS and CDR2 FQNEAQ. The sequence derives from a human donor with aplastic anemia. Sequencing was done on a sample of sorted CD4+, CD8+, or CD8+CD57+ T cells (not recorded which) from PBMCs. The rearrangement links TRBV7-8 to TRBJ1-2; D uncertain. The CDR3, as DNA: TGTGCCAGCAGCTTAGGAGCGGTAGCTAACTATGGCTACACCTTC. This encodes CASSLGAVANYGYTF.